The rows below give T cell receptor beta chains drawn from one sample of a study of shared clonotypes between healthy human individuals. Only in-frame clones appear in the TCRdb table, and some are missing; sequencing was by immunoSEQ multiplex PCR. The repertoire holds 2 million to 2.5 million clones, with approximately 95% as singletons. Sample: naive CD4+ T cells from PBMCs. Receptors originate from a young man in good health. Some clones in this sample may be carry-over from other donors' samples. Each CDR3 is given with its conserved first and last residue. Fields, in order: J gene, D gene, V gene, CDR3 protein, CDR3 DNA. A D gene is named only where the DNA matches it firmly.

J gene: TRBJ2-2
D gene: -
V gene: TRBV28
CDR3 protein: CASNTPVGVGTGELFF
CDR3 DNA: TGTGCCAGCAATACACCGGTGGGAGTGGGTACCGGGGAGCTGTTTTTT

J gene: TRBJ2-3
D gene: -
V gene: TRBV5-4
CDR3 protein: CASSASTDTQYF
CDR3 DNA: TGTGCCAGCAGCGCAAGCACAGATACGCAGTATTTT

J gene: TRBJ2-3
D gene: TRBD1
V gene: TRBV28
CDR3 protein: CASSQMFGTGGSDTQYF
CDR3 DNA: TGTGCCAGCAGTCAAATGTTCGGGACAGGGGGCTCAGATACGCAGTATTTT

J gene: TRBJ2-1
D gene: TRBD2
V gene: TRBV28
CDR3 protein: CASSGTSGSILYNEQFF
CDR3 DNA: TGTGCCAGCAGTGGGACTAGCGGGAGTATTCTCTACAATGAGCAGTTCTTC

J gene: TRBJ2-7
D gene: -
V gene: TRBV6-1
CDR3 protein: CASLTDSYEQYF
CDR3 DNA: TGTGCCAGCCTGACAGACTCCTACGAGCAGTACTTC

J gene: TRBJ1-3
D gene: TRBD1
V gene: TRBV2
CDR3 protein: CASRTGARSTIYF
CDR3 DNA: TGTGCCAGCAGGACAGGGGCTCGAAGCACCATATATTTT

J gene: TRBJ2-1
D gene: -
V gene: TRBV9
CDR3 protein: CASSLLGGPTYNEQFF
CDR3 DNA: TGTGCCAGCAGCCTCCTTGGCGGGCCTACCTACAATGAGCAGTTCTTC

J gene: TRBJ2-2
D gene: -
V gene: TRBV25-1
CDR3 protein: CASSGKTNTGELFF
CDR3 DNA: TGTGCCAGCAGTGGTAAGACGAACACCGGGGAGCTGTTTTTT

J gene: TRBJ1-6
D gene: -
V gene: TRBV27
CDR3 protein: CASSFGGSLDNSPLHF
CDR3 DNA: TGTGCCAGCAGTTTCGGGGGTTCACTTGATAATTCACCCCTCCACTTT

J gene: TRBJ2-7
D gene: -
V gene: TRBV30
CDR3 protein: CAWGEDRIYEQYF
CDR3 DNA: TGTGCCTGGGGTGAAGACAGGATCTACGAGCAGTACTTC

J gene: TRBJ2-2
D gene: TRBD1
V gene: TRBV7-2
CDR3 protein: CASSLRDRGRPFPKELFF
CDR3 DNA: TGTGCCAGCAGCTTAAGGGACAGGGGGCGACCCTTCCCTAAGGAGCTGTTTTTT

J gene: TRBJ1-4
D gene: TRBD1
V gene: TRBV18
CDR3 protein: CASSLAGTGGEKLFF
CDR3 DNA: TGTGCCAGCTCACTAGCCGGGACAGGGGGCGAAAAACTGTTTTTT

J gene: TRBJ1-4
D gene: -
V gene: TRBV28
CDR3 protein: CASSPVRGNEKLFF
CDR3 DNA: TGTGCCAGCAGCCCGGTCAGGGGTAATGAAAAACTGTTTTTT